This is a list of T cell receptor beta chains from one sample in a study of CD4+ T cells in melanoma. Assay: immunoSEQ multiplex PCR; the TCRdb copy retains only in-frame clones and omits some. Here the sample spans about 140,000 clones, about 90% being singletons. The source is a human donor with melanoma. CDR3s include the opening cysteine and the closing phenylalanine or tryptophan. The D gene is left open where the match is weak. The size entry is marked missing in some rows and otherwise reads once, few, many or a size class.

v_gene: TRBV27; d_gene: TRBD1; j_gene: TRBJ2-7; abundance: once; CDR3aa: CASSLTGRFFYEQYF; CDR3nt: TGTGCCAGCAGTCTGACAGGGCGTTTCTTTTACGAGCAGTACTTC
v_gene: TRBV28; d_gene: NA; j_gene: TRBJ2-5; abundance: NA; CDR3aa: CASTSGLETQYF; CDR3nt: TGTGCCAGCACATCAGGCCTAGAGACCCAGTACTTC
v_gene: TRBV30; d_gene: NA; j_gene: TRBJ1-2; abundance: NA; CDR3aa: CAWSVLGRGGYTF; CDR3nt: TGTGCCTGGAGTGTACTAGGAAGGGGTGGCTACACCTTC
v_gene: TRBV5-1; d_gene: NA; j_gene: TRBJ2-5; abundance: NA; CDR3aa: CASSSPMAGAQETQYF; CDR3nt: TGCGCCAGCAGCTCCCCGATGGCGGGGGCTCAAGAGACCCAGTACTTC
v_gene: TRBV6-1; d_gene: NA; j_gene: TRBJ2-6; abundance: NA; CDR3aa: CASSNGGSGANVLTF; CDR3nt: TGTGCCAGCAGTAACGGGGGCTCTGGGGCCAACGTCCTGACTTTC
v_gene: TRBV6-1; d_gene: TRBD1; j_gene: TRBJ1-1; abundance: NA; CDR3aa: CASRNSGTGNPEAFF; CDR3nt: TGTGCCAGCAGAAACTCCGGGACAGGGAATCCTGAAGCTTTCTTT
v_gene: TRBV28; d_gene: TRBD1; j_gene: TRBJ2-7; abundance: NA; CDR3aa: CASSSPGGRGYEQYF; CDR3nt: TGTGCCAGCAGTTCACCAGGGGGTAGGGGCTACGAGCAGTACTTC
v_gene: TRBV7-2; d_gene: NA; j_gene: TRBJ2-5; abundance: NA; CDR3aa: CASSRGTLETQYF; CDR3nt: TGTGCCAGCAGCCGCGGGACCTTAGAGACCCAGTACTTC
v_gene: TRBV7-6; d_gene: NA; j_gene: TRBJ2-2; abundance: NA; CDR3aa: CASSRLRQSTGELFF; CDR3nt: TGTGCCAGCAGCCGCCTTAGACAGAGCACCGGGGAGCTGTTTTTT
v_gene: TRBV19; d_gene: NA; j_gene: TRBJ1-3; abundance: NA; CDR3aa: CASSIGAGNTIYF; CDR3nt: TGTGCCAGTAGTATTGGGGCTGGAAACACCATATATTTT
v_gene: TRBV6-1; d_gene: NA; j_gene: TRBJ2-2; abundance: NA; CDR3aa: CASRRPAGDTGELFF; CDR3nt: TGTGCCAGTCGAAGGCCAGCAGGGGACACCGGGGAGCTGTTTTTT
v_gene: TRBV9; d_gene: TRBD1; j_gene: TRBJ2-2; abundance: NA; CDR3aa: CASSAGTGNTGELFF; CDR3nt: TGTGCCAGCAGCGCCGGGACAGGGAACACCGGGGAGCTGTTTTTT
v_gene: TRBV29-1; d_gene: NA; j_gene: TRBJ1-3; abundance: NA; CDR3aa: CSVEDGTIYF; CDR3nt: TGCAGCGTTGAAGATGGAACCATATATTTT
v_gene: TRBV12-5; d_gene: NA; j_gene: TRBJ1-5; abundance: NA; CDR3aa: CASGLDPNQPQHF; CDR3nt: TGTGCTAGTGGTTTGGACCCCAATCAGCCCCAGCATTTT
v_gene: TRBV5-1; d_gene: NA; j_gene: TRBJ2-5; abundance: NA; CDR3aa: CASSSQPRGPAETQYF; CDR3nt: TGCGCCAGCAGCTCACAACCCCGTGGCCCCGCTGAGACCCAGTACTTC
v_gene: TRBV7-7; d_gene: NA; j_gene: TRBJ2-2; abundance: NA; CDR3aa: CASSSTAKGGELFF; CDR3nt: TGTGCTAGCAGCTCTACCGCCAAGGGTGGGGAGCTGTTTTTT
v_gene: TRBV27; d_gene: NA; j_gene: TRBJ1-6; abundance: NA; CDR3aa: CASSYLPGVGSPLHF; CDR3nt: TGTGCCAGCAGTTACCTGCCGGGAGTGGGTTCACCCCTCCACTTT
v_gene: TRBV7-8; d_gene: NA; j_gene: TRBJ1-5; abundance: NA; CDR3aa: CASSLVSDQPQHF; CDR3nt: TGTGCCAGCAGCTTAGTTTCGGATCAGCCCCAGCATTTT
v_gene: TRBV9; d_gene: NA; j_gene: TRBJ1-3; abundance: NA; CDR3aa: CASSVARGDTIYF; CDR3nt: TGTGCCAGCAGCGTAGCCAGGGGTGACACCATATATTTT
v_gene: TRBV30; d_gene: NA; j_gene: TRBJ2-1; abundance: NA; CDR3aa: CAWSHYNEQFF; CDR3nt: TGTGCCTGGAGTCACTACAATGAGCAGTTCTTC
v_gene: TRBV15; d_gene: NA; j_gene: TRBJ1-1; abundance: NA; CDR3aa: CATSRGGTNTEAFF; CDR3nt: TGTGCCACCAGCAGAGGAGGGACCAACACTGAAGCTTTCTTT
v_gene: TRBV7-2; d_gene: NA; j_gene: TRBJ1-5; abundance: few; CDR3aa: CASSPVDQPQHF; CDR3nt: TGTGCCAGCAGCCCAGTAGATCAGCCCCAGCATTTT
v_gene: TRBV18; d_gene: NA; j_gene: TRBJ1-2; abundance: NA; CDR3aa: CASSPDRSARGYTF; CDR3nt: TGTGCCAGCTCACCGGACAGATCGGCGCGGGGCTACACCTTC
v_gene: TRBV29-1; d_gene: NA; j_gene: TRBJ2-7; abundance: NA; CDR3aa: CSVLAPRLGNEQYF; CDR3nt: TGCAGCGTTCTGGCTCCGAGGTTGGGGAACGAGCAGTACTTC
v_gene: TRBV27; d_gene: NA; j_gene: TRBJ2-2; abundance: NA; CDR3aa: CASSPDGGPGELFF; CDR3nt: TGTGCCAGCAGTCCAGACGGGGGACCCGGGGAGCTGTTTTTT
v_gene: TRBV19; d_gene: TRBD1; j_gene: TRBJ1-4; abundance: few; CDR3aa: CASSKTGGAYEKLFF; CDR3nt: TGTGCCAGTAGTAAGACAGGGGGGGCATATGAAAAACTGTTTTTT
v_gene: TRBV5-1; d_gene: NA; j_gene: TRBJ1-4; abundance: NA; CDR3aa: CASSSGAGTSNEKLFF; CDR3nt: TGCGCCAGCAGTTCCGGAGCCGGGACAAGTAATGAAAAACTGTTTTTT
v_gene: TRBV2; d_gene: TRBD1; j_gene: TRBJ1-1; abundance: NA; CDR3aa: CASSGSGGTEAFF; CDR3nt: TGTGCCAGCAGTGGTTCAGGGGGTACTGAAGCTTTCTTT
v_gene: TRBV7-2; d_gene: NA; j_gene: TRBJ2-1; abundance: NA; CDR3aa: CASSPGHPTYNEQFF; CDR3nt: TGTGCCAGCAGCCCAGGTCATCCTACCTACAATGAGCAGTTCTTC
v_gene: TRBV7-9; d_gene: TRBD1; j_gene: TRBJ1-5; abundance: NA; CDR3aa: CASSLGTGGSNQPQHF; CDR3nt: TGTGCCAGCAGCTTAGGGACAGGGGGTAGCAATCAGCCCCAGCATTTT
v_gene: TRBV18; d_gene: NA; j_gene: TRBJ1-3; abundance: NA; CDR3aa: CASSHPDMGARGNTIYF; CDR3nt: TGTGCCAGCTCTCACCCGGACATGGGGGCGAGGGGAAACACCATATATTTT
v_gene: TRBV4-2; d_gene: NA; j_gene: TRBJ2-3; abundance: NA; CDR3aa: CASSQAPRGGAGYTQYF; CDR3nt: TGTGCCAGCAGCCAAGCCCCTCGGGGCGGGGCGGGCTATACGCAGTATTTT
v_gene: TRBV7-2; d_gene: NA; j_gene: TRBJ2-2; abundance: NA; CDR3aa: CASSLVTGAPGELFF; CDR3nt: TGTGCCAGCAGCTTAGTGACGGGGGCGCCCGGGGAGCTGTTTTTT
v_gene: TRBV7-3; d_gene: NA; j_gene: TRBJ2-5; abundance: NA; CDR3aa: CASSLIGTETQYF; CDR3nt: TGTGCCAGCAGCTTAATCGGTACGGAGACCCAGTACTTC
v_gene: TRBV10-2; d_gene: TRBD2; j_gene: TRBJ2-6; abundance: NA; CDR3aa: CASLRLAGGSGANVLTF; CDR3nt: TGCGCCAGCCTCCGACTAGCGGGCGGGTCTGGGGCCAACGTCCTGACTTTC
v_gene: TRBV28; d_gene: TRBD1; j_gene: TRBJ1-1; abundance: NA; CDR3aa: CASSPNGQGSTEAFF; CDR3nt: TGTGCCAGCAGCCCAAACGGACAGGGATCCACTGAAGCTTTCTTT
v_gene: TRBV7-8; d_gene: TRBD1; j_gene: TRBJ1-5; abundance: NA; CDR3aa: CASSLESWTGFTQPQHF; CDR3nt: TGTGCCAGCAGCTTAGAATCATGGACAGGTTTTACTCAGCCCCAGCATTTT
v_gene: TRBV5-1; d_gene: NA; j_gene: TRBJ1-2; abundance: NA; CDR3aa: CASSGTGRVYGYTF; CDR3nt: TGCGCCAGCAGCGGCACAGGGCGCGTCTATGGCTACACCTTC
v_gene: TRBV11-2; d_gene: TRBD1; j_gene: TRBJ2-7; abundance: few; CDR3aa: CASSRRGQGANEQYF; CDR3nt: TGTGCCAGCAGCCGCAGGGGACAGGGGGCTAACGAGCAGTACTTC
v_gene: TRBV29-1; d_gene: NA; j_gene: TRBJ2-5; abundance: NA; CDR3aa: CSVPTGKETQYF; CDR3nt: TGCAGCGTTCCCACAGGGAAAGAGACCCAGTACTTC
v_gene: TRBV5-8; d_gene: NA; j_gene: TRBJ1-2; abundance: NA; CDR3aa: CASSFGGGPIENYGYTF; CDR3nt: TGTGCCAGCAGCTTTGGTGGGGGGCCGATCGAGAACTATGGCTACACCTTC
v_gene: TRBV7-3; d_gene: NA; j_gene: TRBJ1-5; abundance: NA; CDR3aa: CASSRLVGMGKQPQHF; CDR3nt: TGTGCCAGCAGCCGTTTGGTCGGTATGGGTAAGCAGCCCCAGCATTTT
v_gene: TRBV30; d_gene: NA; j_gene: TRBJ1-3; abundance: few; CDR3aa: CAWRWGRGRNTIYF; CDR3nt: TGTGCCTGGAGATGGGGCAGGGGAAGAAACACCATATATTTT
v_gene: TRBV7-9; d_gene: NA; j_gene: TRBJ2-6; abundance: few; CDR3aa: CASGGSSGANVLTF; CDR3nt: TGTGCCAGCGGGGGGAGCTCTGGGGCCAACGTCCTGACTTTC
v_gene: TRBV5-1; d_gene: NA; j_gene: TRBJ2-2; abundance: NA; CDR3aa: CASSLAPTGELFF; CDR3nt: TGCGCCAGCAGCTTGGCCCCCACCGGGGAGCTGTTTTTT
v_gene: TRBV7-2; d_gene: NA; j_gene: TRBJ2-3; abundance: NA; CDR3aa: CASSFLFDKYF; CDR3nt: TGTGCCAGCAGCTTCCTGTTTGATAAGTATTTT